This T cell receptor (beta chain) derives from a study of beta chain features in type 1 diabetes. General study results and limits: In patients and controls equally, PCR might favor templates that are shorter.

Every sorted population was more than 95% pure. Reverse transcription of all isolated RNA meant that expressed TCRB transcripts were sequenced. Only in-frame clones appear in the TCRdb table, and some are missing; sequencing was by immunoSEQ multiplex PCR. The sample consists of about 620,000 clones, around a sixth of them appearing once. This clone was seen more than once but under ten times. Its specificity is unknown. Germline and junction disagree at one end, which may indicate a read error. The CDR3 is made up of 11 amino acids. CDR1 MGHDK and CDR2 SYGVNS come from the germline V gene. The chain combines TRBV25-1 with TRBJ1-2, with 7 bases matching TRBD1. Sequences were obtained from naive CD4+ T cells from blood. This receptor was obtained from a man younger than 35 in good health. Here the CDR3 DNA reads TGTGCCAGCAGAAAAACCGGGACAGAATATTTC. Its protein is CASRKTGTEYF.